The clone carrying this T cell receptor (beta chain) was recorded a few times. This sample stems from a study of OX40 agonist ivuxolimab in advanced cancers. TCRdb's copy holds only in-frame clones and misses some; the assay was immunoSEQ multiplex PCR. The data show about 36,000 clones, 80% to 85% seen once. V was cut by 6 bases and J by 5 bases, with 16 bases left in between. The CDR3 loop spans 15 amino acids. CDR1 and CDR2 from the germline V gene are MNHEY and SVGAGI. The specimen was CD4+ or CD8+ T cells sorted from blood, collected in a trial of the OX40 agonist ivuxolimab. The J gene is TRBJ2-2, the V gene TRBV6-5, with D possibly matching TRBD1 (5 bases). The sequence was obtained from an adult with an advanced solid tumor such as melanoma, head and neck, liver or kidney cancer. This CDR3 reads CASSHARGATGELFF. DNA for the CDR3: TGTGCCAGCAGCCACGCTAGGGGCGCGACCGGGGAGCTGTTTTTT.